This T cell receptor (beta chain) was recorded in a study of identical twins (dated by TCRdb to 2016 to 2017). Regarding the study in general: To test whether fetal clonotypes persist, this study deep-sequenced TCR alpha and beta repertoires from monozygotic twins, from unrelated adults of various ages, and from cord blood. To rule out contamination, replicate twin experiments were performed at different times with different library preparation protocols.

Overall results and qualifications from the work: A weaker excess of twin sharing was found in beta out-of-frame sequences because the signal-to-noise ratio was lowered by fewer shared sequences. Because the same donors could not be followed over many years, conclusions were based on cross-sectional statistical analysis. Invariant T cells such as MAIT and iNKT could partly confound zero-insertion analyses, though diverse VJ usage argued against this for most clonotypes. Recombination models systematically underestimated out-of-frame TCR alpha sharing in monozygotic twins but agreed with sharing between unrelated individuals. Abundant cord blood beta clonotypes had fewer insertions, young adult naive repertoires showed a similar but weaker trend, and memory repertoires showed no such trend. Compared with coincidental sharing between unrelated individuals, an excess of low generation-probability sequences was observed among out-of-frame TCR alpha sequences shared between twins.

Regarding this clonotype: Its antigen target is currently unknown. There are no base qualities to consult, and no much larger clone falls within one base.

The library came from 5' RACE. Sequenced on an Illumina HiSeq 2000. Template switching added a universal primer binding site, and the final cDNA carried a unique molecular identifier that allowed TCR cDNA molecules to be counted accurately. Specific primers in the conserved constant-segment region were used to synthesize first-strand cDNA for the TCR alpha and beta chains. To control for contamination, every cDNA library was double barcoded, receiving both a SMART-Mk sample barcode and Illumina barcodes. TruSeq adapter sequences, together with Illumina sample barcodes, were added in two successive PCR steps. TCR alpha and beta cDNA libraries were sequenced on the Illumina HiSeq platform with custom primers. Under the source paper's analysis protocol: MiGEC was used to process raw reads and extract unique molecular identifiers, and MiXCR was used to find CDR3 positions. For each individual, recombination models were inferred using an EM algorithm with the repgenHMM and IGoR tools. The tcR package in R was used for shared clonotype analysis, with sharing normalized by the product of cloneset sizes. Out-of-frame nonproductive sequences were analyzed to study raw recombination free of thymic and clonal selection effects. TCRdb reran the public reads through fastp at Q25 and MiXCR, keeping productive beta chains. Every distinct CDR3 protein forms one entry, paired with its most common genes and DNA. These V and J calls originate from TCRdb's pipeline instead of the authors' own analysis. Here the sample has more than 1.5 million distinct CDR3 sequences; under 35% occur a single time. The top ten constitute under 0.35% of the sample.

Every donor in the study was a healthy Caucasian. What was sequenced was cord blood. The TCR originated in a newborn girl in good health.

CDR3 loop: CASSYQLQADEQYF. The DNA sequence is given as TGTGCCAGCAGTTACCAACTTCAGGCGGACGAGCAGTACTTC. The sequence links TRBV6-5 to TRBJ2-7, with the D gene uncertain. V drops 2 bases and J drops 5 bases, leaving 13 bases in between. According to the germline V gene, CDR1 reads MNHEY and CDR2 reads SVGAGI. The CDR3 has 14 amino acids, counting the end cysteine and phenylalanine. The CDR3 DNA has 42 bases and is translated from base 1.